A single sample is the source of the 9 T cell receptor beta chains below, sequenced in a study of response to subunit inactivated influenza vaccine. TCRdb reprocessed the RT-PCR reads with MiXCR, giving one entry per CDR3 protein. The table lists hundreds of thousands of distinct CDR3 sequences, approximately 13% of them singletons. The material sequenced was PBMCs from blood, taken 35 to 45 days after vaccination. All receptors come from a man between 50 and 59 years old who received an inactivated influenza vaccine.

The gene calls are TRBV7-9 and TRBJ1-1; D unclear. The V gene's germline CDR1 is SEHNR and CDR2 FQNEAQ (reference sequence). The CDR3 has 13 amino acids. Trimming removed 3 bases from V and 6 bases from J, with 11 bases in between. CDR3 sequence reads: CASSFSGSPEAFF. CDR3 sequence (DNA): TGTGCCAGCAGCTTCTCTGGCAGTCCTGAAGCTTTCTTT.

The rearrangement joins TRBV5-6 to TRBJ2-5, with TRBD1 matching 9 bases. The V and J ends lost 2 bases and 4 bases, in that order; junction bases with no gene match: 9. Germline CDR1 and CDR2: SGHDT and YYEEEE. The CDR3 covers 16 residues. The CDR3 sequence is CASSFGTGSRGETQYF. The CDR3 DNA is TGTGCCAGCAGCTTTGGGACAGGGTCGAGGGGAGAGACCCAGTACTTC. Full variable domain (rest looked up from reference TRBV5-6 and TRBJ2-5): DAGVTQSPTHLIKTRGQQVTLRCSPKSGHDTVSWYQQALGQGPQFIFQYYEEEERQRGNFPDRFSGHQFPNYSSELNVNALLLGDSALYLCASSFGTGSRGETQYFGPGTRLLVL.

Notes on this clonotype: No conserved phenylalanine or tryptophan ends this CDR3, so it is likely a read error. The chain uses TRBV20-1 and TRBJ2-7, with 9 nucleotides matching TRBD1. V trimming: 4 bases; J trimming: 5 bases; junction bases outside the gene matches: 6. The germline V gene has CDR1 DFQATT and CDR2 SNEGSKA (reference sequence). The length of the CDR3 is 13 residues. CDR3 residues: CSATQGAWDEQYI. CDR3 DNA sequence: TGCAGTGCTACACAGGGGGCGTGGGACGAGCAGTACATC.

This clonotype was observed once. The chain has TRBV20-1 and TRBJ2-3; TRBD1 agrees at 7 bases. V was clipped by 0 bases and J by 1 base; unmatched bases: 7. The CDR3 totals 16 residues. From germline, CDR1 is DFQATT and CDR2 SNEGSKA (reference sequence). CDR3 DNA sequence: TGCAGTGCTAGAGATAAACAGGGGCCCGGCACAGATACGCAGTATTTT. Its protein is CSARDKQGPGTDTQYF.

This clonotype came up many times. The chain combines TRBV20-1 with TRBJ2-1, with a tentative D call TRBD2 (6 bases). Germline-derived CDR1 and CDR2 are DFQATT and SNEGSKA (reference sequence). The CDR3 consists of 15 residues. Trimming removed 0 bases from V and 8 bases from J, with 17 bases in between. The CDR3: CSARDRGVFLHEQFF. CDR3 DNA: TGCAGTGCTAGAGATCGCGGGGTATTTCTGCATGAGCAGTTCTTC.

The chain carries TRBV3-1 and TRBJ2-4; 9 bases are shared with TRBD1. This CDR3 is built from 12 residues. V lost 8 bases and J lost 8; bases outside the gene matches: 4. The germline V gene has CDR1 LGHDT and CDR2 YNNKEL (reference sequence). The CDR3 sequence: CASGQGSDIQYF. In DNA, the CDR3 is TGTGCCAGCGGACAGGGGAGTGACATTCAGTACTTC. Looking up the rest from reference TRBV3-1 and TRBJ2-4 gives the full variable domain: DTAVSQTPKYLVTQMGNDKSIKCEQNLGHDTMYWYKQDSKKFLKIMFSYNNKELIINETVPNRFSPKSPDKAHLNLHINSLELGDSAVYFCASGQGSDIQYFGAGTRLSVL.

J is TRBJ2-6 and V is TRBV29-1; D gene unclear. The CDR3 is made up of 14 amino acids. V lost 3 bases and J 0 bases, leaving 6 bases between the germline ends. From germline, CDR1 is SQVTM and CDR2 ANQGSEA. The CDR3 DNA is TGCAGCGTTGATGCGGACTCTGGGGCCAACGTCCTGACTTTC. Encoded protein: CSVDADSGANVLTF.

In its sample, this clonotype was seen many times. The junction departs from the called germline gene at one end, perhaps through a read error. The chain combines TRBV3-1 with TRBJ1-2; the D is unclear. Germline-derived CDR1 and CDR2 are LGHDT and YNNKEL (reference sequence). The CDR3 is 13 amino acids. Here the CDR3 reads CASSLRVNYGYTF. The CDR3 bases are TGCGCCAGCAGCTTGAGGGTCAACTATGGCTACACCTTC.

V gene TRBV7-9 combines with J gene TRBJ2-5; TRBD2 is a possible D gene (6 bases). Germline V gene lookup returns CDR1 SEHNR and CDR2 FQNEAQ (reference sequence). Trimming pared 1 base from V and 4 bases from J, leaving 10 bases between. The CDR3 totals 14 residues. The CDR3 region has the DNA TGTGCCAGCAGCTTAGGCGTGGGGGGAGAGACCCAGTACTTC. Protein product: CASSLGVGGETQYF.